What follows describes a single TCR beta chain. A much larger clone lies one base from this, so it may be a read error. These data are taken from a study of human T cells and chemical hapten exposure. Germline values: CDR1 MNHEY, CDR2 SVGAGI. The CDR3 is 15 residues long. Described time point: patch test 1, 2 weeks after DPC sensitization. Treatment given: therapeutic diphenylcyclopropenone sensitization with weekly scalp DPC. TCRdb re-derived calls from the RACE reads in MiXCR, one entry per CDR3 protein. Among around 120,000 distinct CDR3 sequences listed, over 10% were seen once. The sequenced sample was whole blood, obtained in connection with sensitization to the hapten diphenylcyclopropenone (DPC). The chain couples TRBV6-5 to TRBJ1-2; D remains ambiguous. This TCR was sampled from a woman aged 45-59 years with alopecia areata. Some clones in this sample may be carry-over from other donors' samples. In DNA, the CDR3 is TGTGCCAGCAGTTACTCGAATATTGGGATACGTGGCTACATCTTC. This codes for CASSYSNIGIRGYIF.